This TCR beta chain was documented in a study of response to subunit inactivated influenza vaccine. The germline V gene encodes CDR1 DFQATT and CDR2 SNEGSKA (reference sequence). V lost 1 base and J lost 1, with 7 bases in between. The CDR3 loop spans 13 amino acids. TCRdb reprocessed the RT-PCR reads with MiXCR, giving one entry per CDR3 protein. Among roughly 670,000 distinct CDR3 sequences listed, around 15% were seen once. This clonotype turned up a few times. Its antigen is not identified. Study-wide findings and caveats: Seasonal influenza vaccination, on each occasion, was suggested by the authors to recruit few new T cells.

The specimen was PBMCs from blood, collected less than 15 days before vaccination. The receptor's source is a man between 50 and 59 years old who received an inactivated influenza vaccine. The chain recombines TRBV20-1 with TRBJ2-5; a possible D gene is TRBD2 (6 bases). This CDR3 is CSARGGAQETQYF. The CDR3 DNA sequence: TGCAGTGCTAGAGGCGGGGCCCAAGAGACCCAGTACTTC.